The source of this T cell receptor beta chain is a study of blood T cells in healthy people across ages. Findings and limits, study-wide: TCR beta diversity per million T cells fell roughly linearly with age.

The CDR3 is 15 amino acids. Looked up from germline, CDR1 is LGHDT and CDR2 is YNNKEL (reference sequence). V gave up 3 bases and J gave up 6 bases, with 18 bases separating them. This clonotype was recorded many times. Its target is unknown. A sample-barcoded 5' primer and a J-beta primer mix were used in a second PCR of about 7 to 11 cycles. TCRdb reprocessed the 5' RACE reads via MiXCR and lists one record per CDR3 protein. The sample includes 800,000 to 1,000,000 distinct CDR3 sequences, around 49% of them seen just once. This TCR was sampled from a young man in good health. The chain joins TRBV3-1 to TRBJ2-7; TRBD1 is a possible D gene (6 bases). The sequenced sample consisted of blood. CDR3 protein: CASSHAGTQQAEQYF. DNA for the CDR3: TGTGCCAGCAGCCATGCCGGGACACAGCAAGCCGAGCAGTACTTC.